Reported below is one T cell receptor beta chain. Data came from immunoSEQ multiplex PCR; TCRdb stores just in-frame clones and leaves some out. Here the sample spans about 1 million clones, around 76% being singletons. The CDR3 extends over 13 amino acids. Germline CDR1 is SNHLY and CDR2 is FYNNEI. Trimming removed 6 bases at V and 7 bases at J, with 16 bases between. This record belongs to a study of shared clonotypes between healthy human individuals. Specimen: memory CD4+ T cells sorted from blood. Subset noted: CD45RA-negative fraction. This chain links TRBV2 with TRBJ2-7; D is ambiguous. The receptor comes from a man aged 18 to 30 in good health. The CDR3 here is CASRGGYLGEQYF. The CDR3 region has the DNA TGTGCCAGCAGGGGTGGGTACCTGGGGGAGCAGTACTTC.